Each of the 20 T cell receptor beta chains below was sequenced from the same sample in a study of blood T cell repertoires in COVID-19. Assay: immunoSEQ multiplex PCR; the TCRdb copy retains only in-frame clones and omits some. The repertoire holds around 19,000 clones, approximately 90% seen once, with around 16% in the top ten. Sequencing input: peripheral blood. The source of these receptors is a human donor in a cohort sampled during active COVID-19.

This chain's CDR3 is CASSTNPGGRTGELFF. CDR3 DNA: TGTGCCAGCAGCACTAACCCCGGCGGGAGGACCGGGGAGCTGTTTTTT. V usage is TRBV7-2 and J usage is TRBJ2-2; 8 bases are shared with TRBD2. CDR1 SGHTA and CDR2 FQGNSA come from the germline V gene. Trimming cost V 5 bases and J 5 bases; bases outside gene matches: 10. The CDR3 covers 16 residues.

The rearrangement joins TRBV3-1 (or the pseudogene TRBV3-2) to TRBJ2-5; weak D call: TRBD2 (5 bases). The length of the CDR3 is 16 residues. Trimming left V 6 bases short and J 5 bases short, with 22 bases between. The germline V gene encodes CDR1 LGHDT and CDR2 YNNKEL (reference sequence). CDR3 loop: CASRRISEENPETQYF. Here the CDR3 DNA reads TGTGCCAGCAGACGCATTAGCGAGGAAAACCCGGAGACCCAGTACTTC.

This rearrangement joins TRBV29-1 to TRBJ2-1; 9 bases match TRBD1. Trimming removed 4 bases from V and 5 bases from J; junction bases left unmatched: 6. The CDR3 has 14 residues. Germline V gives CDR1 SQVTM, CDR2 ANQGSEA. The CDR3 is CSVGRDRVDNEQFF. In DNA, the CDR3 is TGCAGCGTTGGCCGGGACAGGGTGGACAATGAGCAGTTCTTC.

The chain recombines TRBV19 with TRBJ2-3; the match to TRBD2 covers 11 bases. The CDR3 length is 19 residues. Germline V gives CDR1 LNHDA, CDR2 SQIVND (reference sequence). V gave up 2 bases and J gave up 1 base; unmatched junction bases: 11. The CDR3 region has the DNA TGTGCCAGTAGTATACCGTCCACCGGGACTAGCGGACGCACAGATACGCAGTATTTT. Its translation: CASSIPSTGTSGRTDTQYF.

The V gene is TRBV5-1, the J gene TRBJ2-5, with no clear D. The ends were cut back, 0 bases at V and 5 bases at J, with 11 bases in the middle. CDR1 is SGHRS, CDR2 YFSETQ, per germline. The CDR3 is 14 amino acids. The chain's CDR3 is CASSLANPRETQYF. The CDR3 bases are TGCGCCAGCAGCTTGGCCAACCCGAGGGAGACCCAGTACTTC.

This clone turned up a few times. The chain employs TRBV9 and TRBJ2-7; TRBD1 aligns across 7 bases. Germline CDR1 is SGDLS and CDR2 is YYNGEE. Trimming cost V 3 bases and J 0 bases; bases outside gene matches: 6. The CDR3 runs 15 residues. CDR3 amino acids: CASSAPGGNSYEQYF. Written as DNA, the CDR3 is TGTGCCAGCAGCGCCCCAGGGGGAAACTCCTACGAGCAGTACTTC.

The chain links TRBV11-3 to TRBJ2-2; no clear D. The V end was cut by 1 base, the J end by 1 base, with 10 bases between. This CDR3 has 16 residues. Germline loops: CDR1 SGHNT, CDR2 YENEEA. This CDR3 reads CASSLVLSGNTGELFF. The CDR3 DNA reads TGTGCCAGCAGCTTAGTACTGTCTGGGAACACCGGGGAGCTGTTTTTT.

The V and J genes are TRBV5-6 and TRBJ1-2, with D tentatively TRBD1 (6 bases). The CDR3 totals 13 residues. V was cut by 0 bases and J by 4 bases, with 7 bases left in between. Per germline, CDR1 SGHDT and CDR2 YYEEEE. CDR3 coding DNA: TGTGCCAGCAGCTTGGTGGACAGCTATGGCTACACCTTC. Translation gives CASSLVDSYGYTF.

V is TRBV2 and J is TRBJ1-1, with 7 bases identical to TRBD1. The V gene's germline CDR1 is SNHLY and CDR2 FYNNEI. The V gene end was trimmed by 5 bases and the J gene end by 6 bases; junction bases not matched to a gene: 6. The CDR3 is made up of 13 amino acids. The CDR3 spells CASSLDRVSEAFF. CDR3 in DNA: TGTGCCAGCAGTCTTGACAGGGTCTCTGAAGCTTTCTTT.

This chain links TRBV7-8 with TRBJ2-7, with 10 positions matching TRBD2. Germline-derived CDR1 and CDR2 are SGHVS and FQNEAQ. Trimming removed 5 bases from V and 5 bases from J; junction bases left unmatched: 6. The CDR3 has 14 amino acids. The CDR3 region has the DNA TGTGCCAGCAGCGAGCTAGCGGGAGTTAACGAGCAGTACTTC. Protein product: CASSELAGVNEQYF.

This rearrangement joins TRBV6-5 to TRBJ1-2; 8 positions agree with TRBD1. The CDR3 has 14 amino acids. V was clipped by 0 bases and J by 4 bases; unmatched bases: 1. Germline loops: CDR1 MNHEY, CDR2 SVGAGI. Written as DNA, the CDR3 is TGTGCCAGCAGTTACTCTACAGGGGGCTATGGCTACACCTTC. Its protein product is CASSYSTGGYGYTF.

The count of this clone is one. The DNA of the CDR3 is TGTGCCAGCAGCTTTATGTCCTACGAGCAGTACTTC. Amino acid sequence: CASSFMSYEQYF. The rearrangement uses TRBV5-6 and TRBJ2-7; D is unclear. Trimming took 2 bases from V and 1 from J, leaving 4 bases between them. This CDR3 has 12 residues. Germline CDR1 reads SGHDT; CDR2 reads YYEEEE.

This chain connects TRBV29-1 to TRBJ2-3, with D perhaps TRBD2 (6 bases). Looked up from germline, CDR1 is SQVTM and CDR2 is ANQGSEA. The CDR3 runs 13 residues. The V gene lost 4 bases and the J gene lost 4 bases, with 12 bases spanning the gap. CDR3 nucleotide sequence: TGCAGCGTTGTTGCGGGATTGGCAGATACGCAGTATTTT. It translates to CSVVAGLADTQYF.

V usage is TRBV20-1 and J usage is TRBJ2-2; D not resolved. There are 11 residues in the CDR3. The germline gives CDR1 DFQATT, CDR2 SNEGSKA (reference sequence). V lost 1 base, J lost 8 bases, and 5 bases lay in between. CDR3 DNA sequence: TGCAGTGCTAGAGTCCCGGGGGAGCTGTTTTTT. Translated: CSARVPGELFF.

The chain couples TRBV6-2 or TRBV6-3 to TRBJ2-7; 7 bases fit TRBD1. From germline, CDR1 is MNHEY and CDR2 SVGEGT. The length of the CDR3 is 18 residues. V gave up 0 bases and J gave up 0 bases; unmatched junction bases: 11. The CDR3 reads CASSYSLFRGQASYEQYF. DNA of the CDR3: TGTGCCAGCAGTTACTCGCTCTTCCGAGGACAGGCCTCCTACGAGCAGTACTTC.

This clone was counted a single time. CDR3 loop: CASSWGTGGQTQYF. The CDR3 coding sequence is TGTGCCAGCAGCTGGGGGACAGGGGGGCAGACCCAGTACTTC. The chain uses TRBV5-6 and TRBJ2-5; the match to TRBD1 covers 11 bases. V was clipped by 3 bases and J by 6 bases; unmatched bases: 4. Per the germline V gene, CDR1 is SGHDT and CDR2 is YYEEEE. The CDR3 totals 14 residues.

The CDR3 DNA reads as TGTGCCAGCAGCACAGCCACAGGGCACCTCCCTGCTATGAACACTGAAGCTTTCTTT. Translating gives CASSTATGHLPAMNTEAFF. The J gene is TRBJ1-1, the V gene TRBV9; D might be TRBD1 (6 bases). The germline CDR1 and CDR2 sequences are SGDLS and YYNGEE. CDR3 length: 19 residues. The V gene lost 4 bases and the J gene lost 0 bases, with 25 bases spanning the gap.

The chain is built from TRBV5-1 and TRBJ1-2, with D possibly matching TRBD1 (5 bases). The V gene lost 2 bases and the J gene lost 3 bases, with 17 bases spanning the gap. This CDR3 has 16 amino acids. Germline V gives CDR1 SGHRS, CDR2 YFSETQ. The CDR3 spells CASSFSVQDGDYGYTF. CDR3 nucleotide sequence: TGCGCCAGCAGCTTCTCTGTACAGGACGGCGACTATGGCTACACCTTC.

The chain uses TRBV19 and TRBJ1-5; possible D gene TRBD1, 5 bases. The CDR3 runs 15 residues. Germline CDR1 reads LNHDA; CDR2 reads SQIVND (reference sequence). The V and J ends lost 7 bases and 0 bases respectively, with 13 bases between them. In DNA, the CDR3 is TGTGCCAGTACTCAGAATACAGGTAGCAATCAGCCCCAGCATTTT. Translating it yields CASTQNTGSNQPQHF.

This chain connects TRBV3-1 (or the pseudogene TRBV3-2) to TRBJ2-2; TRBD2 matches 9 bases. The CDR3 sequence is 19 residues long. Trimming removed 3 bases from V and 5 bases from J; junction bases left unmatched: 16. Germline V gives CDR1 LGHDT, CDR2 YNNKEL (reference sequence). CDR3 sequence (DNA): TGTGCCAGCAGCCAGGGACTCGCGGGGGGGCAAGGGGGGACCGGGGAGCTGTTTTTT. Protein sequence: CASSQGLAGGQGGTGELFF.